The 16 T cell receptor beta chains listed next were all sequenced from one sample in a study of T cell responses to AZD1222 COVID-19 vaccine. Assay: immunoSEQ multiplex PCR; the TCRdb copy retains only in-frame clones and omits some. The sample lists 85,000 to 100,000 clones; 85% to 90% were seen once. The sample was peripheral blood, taken 28 days after the second AZD1222 dose. The receptor source for this set is an adult who received the AZD1222 COVID-19 vaccine.

This rearrangement joins TRBV7-2 to TRBJ2-3; 8 positions agree with TRBD1. Unmatched junction bases numbered 4, after V lost 1 base and J lost 7 bases. The germline CDR1 and CDR2 sequences are SGHTA and FQGNSA. The CDR3 covers 14 residues. The CDR3 DNA is TGTGCCAGCAGCTTAGGGCAGGGGGCATATACGCAGTATTTT. This translates into CASSLGQGAYTQYF.

The V gene is TRBV30, the J gene TRBJ1-3; D not resolved. V dropped 7 bases and J dropped 2 bases, with 9 bases sitting between them. There are 12 residues in the CDR3. Germline CDR1 GTSNPN, CDR2 SVGIG (reference sequence). In DNA, the CDR3 is TGTGCCTTGATGACTCCTGGAAACACCATATATTTT. This sequence encodes CALMTPGNTIYF.

This clone has only a few counts. The V call is TRBV24-1, the J call TRBJ2-2, with TRBD1 matching over 11 bases. The junction had 2 bases not matched to a gene; V was cut back by 8 bases and J by 4 bases. Germline V gives CDR1 KGHDR, CDR2 SFDVKD. This CDR3 is 14 amino acids long. The CDR3 coding sequence is TGTGCCACCAAAGGACAGGGGGCCACCGGGGAGCTGTTTTTT. Amino acid sequence: CATKGQGATGELFF.

The chain recombines TRBV5-5 with TRBJ2-7; 7 bases are shared with TRBD1. J lost 1 base, V lost 5 bases, and 6 bases had no gene match. The CDR3 length is 14 residues. CDR1 is SGHKS, CDR2 YYEKEE, per germline (reference sequence). The CDR3 is CASSRDRTSYEQYF. Here the CDR3 DNA reads TGTGCCAGCAGTCGGGACAGAACTTCCTACGAGCAGTACTTC.

CDR3 in amino acids: CATSRPPDNNYYGYTF. As DNA, the CDR3 is TGTGCCACCAGCAGGCCCCCCGACAACAATTACTATGGCTACACCTTC. This chain connects TRBV15 to TRBJ1-2; unclear D gene. Trimming pared 3 bases from V and 3 bases from J, leaving 17 bases between. The CDR3 length is 16 residues. In germline, CDR1 is LNHNV, CDR2 YYDKDF (reference sequence).

This chain joins TRBV11-1 and TRBJ2-2, with D possibly being TRBD1 (6 bases). From germline, CDR1 is SGHAT and CDR2 FQDESV (reference sequence). V lost 4 bases, J lost 5 bases, and 11 bases lay in between. The CDR3 runs to 14 residues. The CDR3, as DNA: TGTGCCAGCAGCTCAACAGGGCCAACCGGGGAGCTGTTTTTT. This sequence encodes CASSSTGPTGELFF.

As concerns this clone: The sample has other DNA sequences that encode this CDR3 too. The chain couples TRBV2 to TRBJ1-1; tentative D call: TRBD1 (5 bases). Trimming shortened V by 9 bases and J by 1 base, and 12 bases separated the two germline ends. The CDR3 consists of 13 residues. Germline V gives CDR1 SNHLY, CDR2 FYNNEI. This CDR3 reads CASKGPRNTEAFF. The CDR3, as DNA: TGTGCCAGTAAGGGGCCCCGGAACACTGAAGCTTTCTTT. The full variable domain, its missing parts supplied by reference TRBV2 and TRBJ1-1, is EPEVTQTPSHQVTQMGQEVILRCVPISNHLYFYWYRQILGQKVEFLVSFYNNEISEKSEIFDDQFSVERPDGSNFTLKIRSTKLEDSAMYFCASKGPRNTEAFFGQGTRLTVV.

CDR3 in DNA: TGCGCCAGCAGGCCGGGGGGCCGGCCCAGCACAGATACGCAGTATTTT. This translates into CASRPGGRPSTDTQYF. This chain joins TRBV5-1 and TRBJ2-3; a weak D match, TRBD2 (7 bases). The CDR3 totals 16 residues. The V gene's germline CDR1 is SGHRS and CDR2 YFSETQ. V lost 5 bases and J 0 bases, leaving 16 bases between the germline ends.

The chain is built from TRBV7-9 and TRBJ2-5; 8 bases are a match to TRBD2. Germline V gene data show CDR1 as SEHNR and CDR2 as FQNEAQ (reference sequence). The CDR3 extends over 18 amino acids. The V and J ends lost 1 base and 4 bases, in that order; junction bases with no gene match: 14. Here the CDR3 reads CASSLVSASGRHRETQYF. The CDR3 DNA reads TGTGCCAGCAGCTTAGTATCGGCTAGCGGGCGCCACCGAGAGACCCAGTACTTC.

The gene calls are TRBV12-5 and TRBJ1-5; maybe TRBD1 (6 bases). The V and J ends lost 7 bases and 7 bases respectively, with 20 bases between them. The CDR3 has 15 residues. Per germline, CDR1 LGHNT and CDR2 FRNRAP. The CDR3 reads CASAAPDRGNQPQHF. CDR3 coding DNA: TGTGCTAGTGCTGCCCCGGACAGAGGTAACCAGCCCCAGCATTTT.

CDR3 residues: CASSWERMNTEAFF. The CDR3 DNA reads TGTGCCAGTAGCTGGGAGAGAATGAACACTGAAGCTTTCTTT. This rearrangement joins TRBV19 to TRBJ1-1; no clear D gene. With 6 bases removed from V and 0 bases from J, the gap between germline ends came to 11 bases. Germline CDR1 reads LNHDA; CDR2 reads SQIVND (reference sequence). The CDR3 runs 14 residues. Complete variable domain (other parts from reference TRBV19 and TRBJ1-1): DGGITQSPKYLFRKEGQNVTLSCEQNLNHDAMYWYRQDPGQGLRLIYYSQIVNDFQKGDIAEGYSVSREKKESFPLTVTSAQKNPTAFYLCASSWERMNTEAFFGQGTRLTVV.

CDR3 region: CASSPSGVYNEQFF. For the CDR3, the DNA is TGTGCCAGCTCACCTAGCGGGGTCTACAATGAGCAGTTCTTC. The chain couples TRBV18 to TRBJ2-1, with TRBD2 identical over 8 bases. This CDR3 spans 14 amino acids. Losses at the gene ends were 3 bases for V and 3 bases for J; bases not matched to a gene: 1. Germline V CDR1 and CDR2: KGHSH, LQKENI. Based on the CDR3 plus reference TRBV18 and TRBJ2-1, the full variable domain is NAGVMQNPRHLVRRRGQEARLRCSPMKGHSHVYWYRQLPEEGLKFMVYLQKENIIDESGMPKERFSAEFPKEGPSILRIQQVVRGDSAAYFCASSPSGVYNEQFFGPGTRLTVL.

This sequence joins TRBV6-5 and TRBJ1-2; D unclear. Trimming shortened V by 0 bases and J by 8 bases, and 16 bases separated the two germline ends. Germline V gene data show CDR1 as MNHEY and CDR2 as SVGAGI. This CDR3 is 15 amino acids long. Written as DNA, the CDR3 is TGTGCCAGCAGTTACTCCCTTGCGAGGACGGAAGGCTACACCTTC. This gives the protein CASSYSLARTEGYTF.

This sequence joins TRBV7-9 and TRBJ1-1; D might be TRBD1 (5 bases). CDR1 is SEHNR, CDR2 FQNEAQ, per germline (reference sequence). This CDR3 comprises 14 residues. Trimming shortened V by 5 bases and J by 3 bases, and 13 bases separated the two germline ends. CDR3 protein: CASSPNLGDTEAFF. DNA of the CDR3: TGTGCCAGCAGCCCCAATCTGGGGGACACTGAAGCTTTCTTT.

J is TRBJ2-5 and V is TRBV10-1; D possibly corresponds to TRBD1 (6 bases). The CDR3 has 13 amino acids. V was shortened by 8 bases and J by 1 base, with 11 bases between the two germline ends. CDR1 is WNHNN and CDR2 is SYGVQD in the germline V gene (reference sequence). DNA of the CDR3: TGCGCCAGCCTAATCAGGGGCCAAGAGACCCAGTACTTC. Translated: CASLIRGQETQYF.

The rearrangement uses TRBV6-6 and TRBJ2-5; 9 nucleotides match TRBD2. Trimming took 7 bases from V and 1 from J; bases not matched to a gene: 7. Looked up from germline, CDR1 is MNHNY and CDR2 is SVGAGI (reference sequence). CDR3 length equals 15 residues. CDR3 sequence: CASIDIAGAQETQYF. Here the CDR3 DNA reads TGTGCCAGCATCGACATAGCGGGGGCCCAAGAGACCCAGTACTTC.